The T cell receptor beta chain under discussion was sequenced for a study of regulatory T cells in long-lasting Graves disease. A few counts support this clonotype. The V and J ends lost 2 bases and 3 bases respectively, with 10 bases between them. Germline V gene lookup returns CDR1 SGHRS and CDR2 YFSETQ. CDR3 length equals 14 residues. Sample time point: newly diagnosed GD, antithyroid drugs for less than 3 months. From RNA extracted from PBMCs, the TCR library was made. Roughly 8.2 milliliters of peripheral blood were drawn into EDTA tubes. In building TCR beta libraries, iRepertoire HTBI primers were used together with Arm-PCR of CDR3 regions. One entry per CDR3 protein, called by TCRdb with MiXCR from the multiplex PCR reads. The sample lists 680,000 or so distinct CDR3 sequences, about 15% occurring once. Another study also made use of these data, one on T cells in Graves' hyperthyroidism and ophthalmopathy. From that second work: Lactation, pregnancy, other autoimmune disease or uncontrolled infection led to exclusion of patients. Blood also held most thyroid clonotypes expanded beyond 0.001.

The chain couples TRBV5-1 to TRBJ2-3; D may be TRBD1 (6 bases). Sequencing used peripheral blood mononuclear cells (PBMCs), obtained at new diagnosis, from a patient treated with antithyroid drugs. The clonotype comes from a woman in her twenties or thirties with Graves disease. DNA for the CDR3: TGCGCCAGCAGCTTTAACAGGGTTACAGATACGCAGTATTTT. It translates to CASSFNRVTDTQYF.